This T cell receptor (beta chain) was sequenced in a study of identical twins. TCRdb fed the 5' RACE reads into MiXCR, producing one record per CDR3 protein. In the table there are hundreds of thousands of distinct CDR3 sequences, around 12% of which are singletons. In addition, the sample was reused for a study of yellow fever vaccine responses in identical twins.

The source is a woman under 30 in good health. The sequenced material came from CD8+ T cells sorted from blood.

CDR3 residues: CARGDSGTEAFF. DNA for the CDR3: TGTGCCAGAGGGGACAGCGGCACTGAAGCTTTCTTT. The V gene is TRBV2, the J gene TRBJ1-1, with 7 bases fitting TRBD1. Looked up from germline, CDR1 is SNHLY and CDR2 is FYNNEI. The CDR3 totals 12 residues. V dropped 9 bases and J dropped 4; count of bases not matched to a gene: 5.